A selection of T cell receptor beta chains follows, all from one sample in a study of cytotoxic CD8 clonotypes in ibrutinib-treated CLL. Using immunoSEQ multiplex PCR, the repertoire was profiled, and TCRdb retains in-frame clones only, with some absent. The repertoire holds 250,000 to 350,000 clones, with roughly 76% as singletons. The material sequenced was PBMCs, taken at disease progression, from a patient treated with ibrutinib. The origin of the receptors is a human donor with chronic lymphocytic leukemia. CDR3s include the opening cysteine and the closing phenylalanine or tryptophan. A D gene is named only where the DNA matches it firmly. Expanded clones are given a class, and other clones once, few, many or no size at all.

d_gene	j_gene	abundance	v_gene	CDR3nt	CDR3aa
.	TRBJ2-3	.	TRBV6-5	TGTGCCAGCAGTTACTCGGTCAGGGGCACAGATACGCAGTATTTT	CASSYSVRGTDTQYF
.	TRBJ1-1	.	TRBV4-1	TGCGCCAGCAGCCAAGAAACCCTCTGGAGGAACACTGAAGCTTTCTTT	CASSQETLWRNTEAFF
TRBD1	TRBJ1-2	.	TRBV29-1	TGCAGCGTCCCGGACAGGGCCGACCCTAACTATGGCTACACCTTC	CSVPDRADPNYGYTF
.	TRBJ2-1	.	TRBV7-9	TGTGCCAGCAGTTTTTTGATTTCGGCGGGAAACCACAATGAGCAGTTCTTC	CASSFLISAGNHNEQFF
.	TRBJ2-7	.	TRBV19	TGTGCCAGTAGTAACCTCCGGGACCGGAGCTACGAGCAGTACTTC	CASSNLRDRSYEQYF
.	TRBJ2-7	.	TRBV1	TGCACCAGCAGCCAAGAGGCTAGCGGGAGGTCGTACGAGCAGTACTTC	CTSSQEASGRSYEQYF
TRBD1	TRBJ2-2	.	TRBV7-8	TGTGCCAGCAGCCACCGGGACAGGGGGCGCATGGATAACACCGGGGAGCTGTTTTTT	CASSHRDRGRMDNTGELFF
.	TRBJ2-3	.	TRBV18	TGTGCCAGCTCACTTTCCAGGGGAAGCACAGATACGCAGTATTTT	CASSLSRGSTDTQYF
.	TRBJ1-1	once	TRBV7-9	TGTGCCAGCAGCTTTAGGGGACCCAACACTGAAGCTTTCTTT	CASSFRGPNTEAFF
.	TRBJ1-2	.	TRBV7-9	TGTGCCAGCAGCTTAAGGGACCGTCATGGCTACACCTTC	CASSLRDRHGYTF
TRBD1	TRBJ1-2	few	TRBV7-8	TGTGCCAGCACGGACAGGAGAGCTGACTATGGCTACACCTTC	CASTDRRADYGYTF
TRBD2	TRBJ2-2	once	TRBV7-9	TGTGCCAGCAGCTTAGCAGCGGGAGTCACCGGGGAGCTGTTTTTT	CASSLAAGVTGELFF
.	TRBJ1-1	.	TRBV10-3	TGTGCCATCAGTGAGTTCGCATCGGCCGTAGAAGCTTTCTTT	CAISEFASAVEAFF
.	TRBJ1-1	.	TRBV29-1	TGCAGCGACACAGGGATGAGAGGCCCTGAAGCTTTCTTT	CSDTGMRGPEAFF
.	TRBJ2-7	.	TRBV10-2	TGCGCCAGCTGGACTCTTCACTCCTACGAGCAGTACTTC	CASWTLHSYEQYF
.	TRBJ1-1	.	TRBV7-6	TGTGCCAGCAGTACAGGGCGTATAGGCACTGAAGCTTTCTTT	CASSTGRIGTEAFF
.	TRBJ1-2	.	TRBV14	TGTGCCAGCAGCCACCAGGAGGGTGTGTGGTATGGCTACACCTTC	CASSHQEGVWYGYTF
.	TRBJ2-7	few	TRBV15	TGTGCCACCAGCGATACCGGGACCCGGACCGGCGAGCAGTACTTC	CATSDTGTRTGEQYF
TRBD1	TRBJ1-2	.	TRBV6-5	TGTGCCAGCCGCCGGACAGGGAAAAACTATGGCTACACCTTC	CASRRTGKNYGYTF
TRBD1	TRBJ2-5	.	TRBV9	TGTGCCAGCAGCACCCGTAGTCAGGGACAGGGGTGGGGGGAGACCCAGTACTTC	CASSTRSQGQGWGETQYF
TRBD1	TRBJ2-1	.	TRBV10-1	TGCGCCAGCAGCTCAGGGGGCGAGCAGTTCTTC	CASSSGGEQFF
.	TRBJ2-7	.	TRBV29-1	TGCAGCGTTGCCGGCTGGACAGGGAGGGACGAGCAGTACTTC	CSVAGWTGRDEQYF
TRBD1	TRBJ1-1	.	TRBV27	TGTGCCAGCAGTTACAGGGGAAACACTGAAGCTTTCTTT	CASSYRGNTEAFF
.	TRBJ2-5	few	TRBV18	TGTGCCAGCTCACGGGGGCAGAAACAAGAGACCCAGTACTTC	CASSRGQKQETQYF
.	TRBJ2-7	few	TRBV5-1	TGCGCCAGCAGCCCGGGACCGGCGGGGGAGCAGTACTTC	CASSPGPAGEQYF
.	TRBJ2-5	.	TRBV29-1	TGCAGCGCAGGGGCCAGGGGCGCGGACCAAGAGACCCAGTACTTC	CSAGARGADQETQYF
TRBD2	TRBJ2-3	.	TRBV2	TGTGCCAGCAGTGATTATGGGACTAGCGGGAGCGACCCTAGCACAGATACGCAGTATTTT	CASSDYGTSGSDPSTDTQYF
.	TRBJ1-2	few	TRBV13	TGTGCCAGCAGCTCCCGAGGATACTATGGCTACACCTTC	CASSSRGYYGYTF
TRBD1	TRBJ1-4	.	TRBV19	TGTGCCAGTAGTATAGACGACAGGGAAAGGGCTAATGAAAAACTGTTTTTT	CASSIDDRERANEKLFF
TRBD1	TRBJ1-1	.	TRBV15	TGTGCCACCAGCAGAGTTAGACAGGGGAACACTGAAGCTTTCTTT	CATSRVRQGNTEAFF
.	TRBJ2-7	.	TRBV6-5	TGTGCCAGCAGTTACTCGCGGAGCTCCTACGAGCAGTACTTC	CASSYSRSSYEQYF
TRBD1	TRBJ2-7	few	TRBV10-3	TGTGCCATCGGGCCGCCGGGACAGGCTAACGAGCAGTACTTC	CAIGPPGQANEQYF
.	TRBJ1-2	.	TRBV10-3	TGTGCCATCAGTGAATCAGGAGGACAGCGGGGTTCTGGCTATGGCTACACCTTC	CAISESGGQRGSGYGYTF
.	TRBJ2-2	.	TRBV21-1	TGTGCCAGCAGGGACAGGCCGGGCACCGGGGAGCTGTTTTTT	CASRDRPGTGELFF
.	TRBJ1-4	.	TRBV9	TGTGCCAGCAGCGTAGATGTGGGCGGTACTAATGAAAAACTGTTTTTT	CASSVDVGGTNEKLFF
.	TRBJ1-3	.	TRBV6-4	TGTGCCAGCAGGACCCAGGGCGATCTCTCTGGAAACACCATATATTTT	CASRTQGDLSGNTIYF
TRBD2	TRBJ2-7	.	TRBV10-3	TGTGCCATCAGCGATGGACTAGCGGGAGGGCCGAGTAGCGAGCAGTACTTC	CAISDGLAGGPSSEQYF
TRBD1	TRBJ1-4	.	TRBV4-1	TGCGCCAGCAGTACGACAGGGGGAGGAGAAAAACTGTTTTTT	CASSTTGGGEKLFF
.	TRBJ2-3	.	TRBV13	TGTGCCAGCAGCTTGGGGCTAGTTGCCGATACGCAGTATTTT	CASSLGLVADTQYF
TRBD2	TRBJ2-7	.	TRBV6-5	TGTGCCAGCAGTTACTCACTAGCGAACTACGAGCAGTACTTC	CASSYSLANYEQYF
TRBD2	TRBJ2-7	.	TRBV7-3	TGTGCCAGCAGCTTCCGACTAGCGGGATCCTACGAGCAGTACTTC	CASSFRLAGSYEQYF
.	TRBJ1-6	.	TRBV7-2	TGTGCCAGCAGTTCTGGACGGGGTAATTCACCCCTCCACTTT	CASSSGRGNSPLHF
.	TRBJ1-3	.	TRBV9	TGTGCCAGCAGCGGACCTCGTGGAAGGTACTCTGGAAACACCATATATTTT	CASSGPRGRYSGNTIYF
TRBD1	TRBJ2-5	.	TRBV7-6	TGTGCCAGCAGCCAAACGGGGACAGGCGGGGAAGAGACCCAGTACTTC	CASSQTGTGGEETQYF
TRBD2	TRBJ2-3	.	TRBV9	TGTGCCAGCAGCGTCTTAGGACTAGCCCCGGCAGATACGCAGTATTTT	CASSVLGLAPADTQYF
TRBD1	TRBJ2-7	.	TRBV28	TGTGCCAGCAATCGACAGGGCAGGGGCCAGGGGCAGTACTTC	CASNRQGRGQGQYF
TRBD1	TRBJ1-2	.	TRBV6-1	TGTGCCAGCAGCCTTGGTCGGACAGGGGGCTATGGCTACACCTTC	CASSLGRTGGYGYTF
.	TRBJ2-5	.	TRBV2	TGTGCCAGCGAGGGGACTTGGGAGACGAAGTACCAAGAGACCCAGTACTTC	CASEGTWETKYQETQYF
.	TRBJ1-1	.	TRBV5-5	TGTGCCAGCAGCCCTCAATTTGGTGAAGCTTTCTTT	CASSPQFGEAFF
.	TRBJ1-5	.	TRBV18	TGTGCCAGCTCACTCAAGACAGGCCGCAATCAGCCCCAGCATTTT	CASSLKTGRNQPQHF
.	TRBJ2-2	.	TRBV6-4	TGTGCCAGCATTCGAAGGACGAACACCGGGGAGCTGTTTTTT	CASIRRTNTGELFF
TRBD2	TRBJ2-7	.	TRBV7-6	TGTGCCAGCAGACCAGGGTGGGGAGGGGCCTACGAGCAGTACTTC	CASRPGWGGAYEQYF
TRBD1	TRBJ1-2	.	TRBV27	TGTGCCAGCAGTAAAAGGACAGGGGTCGGCTACACCTTC	CASSKRTGVGYTF
.	TRBJ2-7	.	TRBV6-1	TGTGCCAGCAAGTACGGGGACATGTTGGGCTACGAGCAGTACTTC	CASKYGDMLGYEQYF
TRBD1	TRBJ2-5	.	TRBV5-4	TGTGCCAGCAGCCGGGACAGGGGAGTGGAGACCCAGTACTTC	CASSRDRGVETQYF